Listed below are T cell receptor beta chains from one sample, sequenced in a study of CD8 T cells in ankylosing spondylitis. One entry per CDR3 protein results from TCRdb running MiXCR on the 5' RACE reads. The sample carries around 230,000 distinct CDR3 sequences, 8% to 9.5% recorded once. The specimen was blood, either unsorted or a sorted T cell fraction (not recorded which). The receptors derive from a male donor with ankylosing spondylitis or in good health (not recorded which). Each CDR3 is given with its conserved first and last residue. The D gene is left open where the match is weak. Rows may omit the clone size; those that give it use once, few, many or a size class.

CDR3 DNA: TGTGCCAGCAGTTGGGGGGGGGCGGCAGCAAGCAATGAGCAGTTCTTC
CDR3 protein: CASSWGGAAASNEQFF
clone size: many
J gene: TRBJ2-1
V gene: TRBV28
D gene: NA

CDR3 DNA: TGTGCCATCAGTGAGTCCGTCCTAGCGGGGGACGGGGAGCTGTTTTTT
CDR3 protein: CAISESVLAGDGELFF
clone size: many
J gene: TRBJ2-2
V gene: TRBV10-3
D gene: TRBD2

CDR3 DNA: TGCAGCGTTGAATCCCCGACTAGCGGAGAGACCCAGTACTTC
CDR3 protein: CSVESPTSGETQYF
clone size: NA
J gene: TRBJ2-5
V gene: TRBV29-1
D gene: TRBD2

CDR3 DNA: TGCGCCAGCAGCTTGAATGCAGCCACGAACACTGAAGCTTTCTTT
CDR3 protein: CASSLNAATNTEAFF
clone size: many
J gene: TRBJ1-1
V gene: TRBV5-1
D gene: NA

CDR3 DNA: TGTGCCAGTAGTAGTCCCCTTGGGACAGGGAACTACGAGCAGTACTTC
CDR3 protein: CASSSPLGTGNYEQYF
clone size: few
J gene: TRBJ2-7
V gene: TRBV19
D gene: TRBD1

CDR3 DNA: TGTGCCAGCAGCTTGGGACCGGGTGGGGAGACCCAGTACTTC
CDR3 protein: CASSLGPGGETQYF
clone size: many
J gene: TRBJ2-5
V gene: TRBV5-6
D gene: NA

CDR3 DNA: TGCGCCAGCAGCCAAAATACGGGAGGGCCCGAAGAGACCCAGTACTTC
CDR3 protein: CASSQNTGGPEETQYF
clone size: many
J gene: TRBJ2-5
V gene: TRBV4-3
D gene: TRBD2

CDR3 DNA: TGTGCCAGCGGGAGAAGGGAAGACCAGCCCCAGCATTTT
CDR3 protein: CASGRREDQPQHF
clone size: few
J gene: TRBJ1-5
V gene: TRBV6-1
D gene: NA

CDR3 DNA: TGTGCCAGCAGCCCCATGGGCGGCGGGAGCTCCTACGAGCAGTACTTC
CDR3 protein: CASSPMGGGSSYEQYF
clone size: NA
J gene: TRBJ2-7
V gene: TRBV7-2
D gene: TRBD2

CDR3 DNA: TGTGCCATCAGTTCTGACTCCAATGAGCAGTTCTTC
CDR3 protein: CAISSDSNEQFF
clone size: many
J gene: TRBJ2-1
V gene: TRBV10-3
D gene: NA

CDR3 DNA: TGCGCCAGCAGCTTGGATAGGGCAGGAGGGGAGCAGTTCTTC
CDR3 protein: CASSLDRAGGEQFF
clone size: many
J gene: TRBJ2-1
V gene: TRBV5-1
D gene: NA

CDR3 DNA: TGCGCCAGCAGCTTGGCCGGGGCCAGTGAGGAGTTCTTC
CDR3 protein: CASSLAGASEEFF
clone size: many
J gene: TRBJ2-1
V gene: TRBV5-1
D gene: NA

CDR3 DNA: TGTGCCGACAGTCGGGACAGCTCCACTTGGTTCTTC
CDR3 protein: CADSRDSSTWFF
clone size: NA
J gene: TRBJ2-1
V gene: TRBV2
D gene: TRBD1

CDR3 DNA: TGTGCCACCGTTTCAGGGGGGAATGAGCAGTTCTTC
CDR3 protein: CATVSGGNEQFF
clone size: once
J gene: TRBJ2-1
V gene: TRBV24-1
D gene: NA

CDR3 DNA: TGCGCCAGCAGCGCGAGGGGGCTCGGAAACATTCAGTACTTC
CDR3 protein: CASSARGLGNIQYF
clone size: NA
J gene: TRBJ2-4
V gene: TRBV5-1
D gene: TRBD1

CDR3 DNA: TGTGCCAGCAGCCCCTATTCCGGGACTAGCGGGGCTTACTACAATGAGCAGTTCTTC
CDR3 protein: CASSPYSGTSGAYYNEQFF
clone size: few
J gene: TRBJ2-1
V gene: TRBV11-1
D gene: TRBD2

CDR3 DNA: TGTGCCAGCAGCCAAGAGATGTTGACCAAAAACATTCAGTACTTC
CDR3 protein: CASSQEMLTKNIQYF
clone size: few
J gene: TRBJ2-4
V gene: TRBV3-1
D gene: NA

CDR3 DNA: TGTGCCAGCAGTGGAACAGGGATAGCCTACGAGCAGTACTTC
CDR3 protein: CASSGTGIAYEQYF
clone size: many
J gene: TRBJ2-7
V gene: TRBV27
D gene: NA

CDR3 DNA: TGTGCCAGCAGCCAAAGGGGAGATAGCAATCAGCCCCAGCATTTT
CDR3 protein: CASSQRGDSNQPQHF
clone size: many
J gene: TRBJ1-5
V gene: TRBV16
D gene: NA

CDR3 DNA: TGCGCCAGCAGCCAATTCCGCGAGGGGTCCTACGAGCAGTACTTC
CDR3 protein: CASSQFREGSYEQYF
clone size: many
J gene: TRBJ2-7
V gene: TRBV4-1
D gene: NA

CDR3 DNA: TGCAGTGCTAGTTCGACAGGGGCGTACGAGCAGTACTTC
CDR3 protein: CSASSTGAYEQYF
clone size: many
J gene: TRBJ2-7
V gene: TRBV20-1
D gene: TRBD1

CDR3 DNA: TGTGCCAGCAGCCAATCGGACAGCTTCTCATACGAGCAGTACTTC
CDR3 protein: CASSQSDSFSYEQYF
clone size: few
J gene: TRBJ2-7
V gene: TRBV11-2
D gene: NA

CDR3 DNA: TGCAGTGCTAGAGAACAGGGCGCTCGCAATCAGCCCCAGCATTTT
CDR3 protein: CSAREQGARNQPQHF
clone size: many
J gene: TRBJ1-5
V gene: TRBV20-1
D gene: NA

CDR3 DNA: TGCGCCAGCAGCTTCCTGGACGGGACTGAAGCTTTCTTT
CDR3 protein: CASSFLDGTEAFF
clone size: many
J gene: TRBJ1-1
V gene: TRBV5-1
D gene: NA

CDR3 DNA: TGCGCCAGCAGCATATGGACAGGGGGCTCTGGGGCCAACGTCCTGACTTTC
CDR3 protein: CASSIWTGGSGANVLTF
clone size: many
J gene: TRBJ2-6
V gene: TRBV5-1
D gene: TRBD1

CDR3 DNA: TGTGCCAGCAGCCAAGGCTTCGAGGGGGCCCAAGAGACCCAGTACTTC
CDR3 protein: CASSQGFEGAQETQYF
clone size: many
J gene: TRBJ2-5
V gene: TRBV4-2
D gene: TRBD1

CDR3 DNA: TGTGCCAGCTCACCAGGGATCGACACCGGGGAGCTGTTTTTT
CDR3 protein: CASSPGIDTGELFF
clone size: many
J gene: TRBJ2-2
V gene: TRBV18
D gene: NA

CDR3 DNA: TGTGCCAGCAGCGTCGCCAATCAGCCCCAGCATTTT
CDR3 protein: CASSVANQPQHF
clone size: NA
J gene: TRBJ1-5
V gene: TRBV7-9
D gene: NA

CDR3 DNA: TGTGCCAGCAGTATAGGTGGAGGAGACTACGAGCAGTACTTC
CDR3 protein: CASSIGGGDYEQYF
clone size: NA
J gene: TRBJ2-7
V gene: TRBV6-1
D gene: NA

CDR3 DNA: TGTGCCAGCAGTTTAGGTATCACCTCCACAGATACGCAGTATTTT
CDR3 protein: CASSLGITSTDTQYF
clone size: few
J gene: TRBJ2-3
V gene: TRBV27
D gene: NA

CDR3 DNA: TGTGCCAGCAGTGGGACAGGGGTGTTCCTCCGTCGTACCGGGGAGCTGTTTTTT
CDR3 protein: CASSGTGVFLRRTGELFF
clone size: many
J gene: TRBJ2-2
V gene: TRBV2
D gene: TRBD1

CDR3 DNA: TGCAGTGCTAGAGATCGAGGTGACATTGAAGCTTTCTTT
CDR3 protein: CSARDRGDIEAFF
clone size: many
J gene: TRBJ1-1
V gene: TRBV20-1
D gene: NA

CDR3 DNA: TGCAGTGCTAACAGGGGGCAAGAGGTCTACGAGCAGTACTTC
CDR3 protein: CSANRGQEVYEQYF
clone size: many
J gene: TRBJ2-7
V gene: TRBV20-1
D gene: TRBD1

CDR3 DNA: TGCAGCGTTGAACAAGATGGGGCCAACGTCCTGACTTTC
CDR3 protein: CSVEQDGANVLTF
clone size: many
J gene: TRBJ2-6
V gene: TRBV29-1
D gene: NA

CDR3 DNA: TGCGCCAGCAGCCAAGACAGGGGGGCCCCCTACGAGCAGTACTTC
CDR3 protein: CASSQDRGAPYEQYF
clone size: NA
J gene: TRBJ2-7
V gene: TRBV4-3
D gene: NA

CDR3 DNA: TGTGCCAGCAGTTGGTCTATGGGGACAGGGGACACTGAAGCTTTCTTT
CDR3 protein: CASSWSMGTGDTEAFF
clone size: many
J gene: TRBJ1-1
V gene: TRBV5-6
D gene: TRBD1

CDR3 DNA: TGCGCCAGCAGCTTACGTCGGGGCCACAATGAGCAGTTCTTC
CDR3 protein: CASSLRRGHNEQFF
clone size: few
J gene: TRBJ2-1
V gene: TRBV5-1
D gene: NA

CDR3 DNA: TGTGCCAGCAGTTTAAACGGGGGTGAAATATCCTACGAGCAGTACTTC
CDR3 protein: CASSLNGGEISYEQYF
clone size: NA
J gene: TRBJ2-7
V gene: TRBV27
D gene: NA

CDR3 DNA: TGTGCCAGCAGCTTAGTCCGTGGGCGGGGGGGCACTGAAGCTTTCTTT
CDR3 protein: CASSLVRGRGGTEAFF
clone size: few
J gene: TRBJ1-1
V gene: TRBV7-2
D gene: NA